This is a list of T cell receptor beta chains from one sample in a study of shared clonotypes between healthy human individuals. Assay: immunoSEQ multiplex PCR; the TCRdb copy retains only in-frame clones and omits some. The table lists approximately 2.3 million clones, approximately 95% of them singletons. Input material: naive CD4+ T cells from PBMCs. The receptors stem from a man younger than 35 in good health. Some clones in this sample may be carry-over from other donors' samples. The CDR3 runs from the conserved cysteine through the conserved F or W. The order of the fields is CDR3 DNA, CDR3 protein, J gene, clone size, V gene, D gene. The D gene is left open where the match is weak. Some rows have no size entry. The others give once, few or many, or a class for an expanded clone.

TGTGCCAGTAGTCGGGACTCGGTTCAGGGTAATCAGCCCCAGCATTTT,CASSRDSVQGNQPQHF,TRBJ1-5,NA,TRBV19,NA
TGTGCCAGCAGCTTAGGCCCCGGGACGGCGGCTTACAATGAGCAGTTCTTC,CASSLGPGTAAYNEQFF,TRBJ2-1,NA,TRBV7-3,NA
TGCGCCAGCAGCTTGGATTTCCCCGATACGCAGTATTTT,CASSLDFPDTQYF,TRBJ2-3,NA,TRBV5-1,NA
TGTGCCAGCAGTTCCCTCCACAGGGGGCTAGTAGGCTACACCTTC,CASSSLHRGLVGYTF,TRBJ1-2,NA,TRBV28,TRBD1
TGTGCCAGCAGTTTAAGGACGGACTATGGCTACACCTTC,CASSLRTDYGYTF,TRBJ1-2,NA,TRBV28,NA
TGTGCCAGCAGCTTTTTGAGGGTATTGGACGAGCAGTACTTC,CASSFLRVLDEQYF,TRBJ2-7,NA,TRBV11-2,NA
TGTGCCAGCAGCTTAGAACGACATACAGGGGGTGTCTCTGAAGCTTTCTTT,CASSLERHTGGVSEAFF,TRBJ1-1,NA,TRBV7-2,TRBD1
TGTGCCATCAGTGAGTCGATAAGGGTTGTGGCCGGGGAGCTGTTTTTT,CAISESIRVVAGELFF,TRBJ2-2,NA,TRBV10-3,NA
TGTGCCAGCAGCCTTCTAACCTACAGGGGGCGTGGGAACACCGGGGAGCTGTTTTTT,CASSLLTYRGRGNTGELFF,TRBJ2-2,once,TRBV27,TRBD1
TGTGCCTGGACTAGCGGGAGCTCCTACGAGCAGTACTTC,CAWTSGSSYEQYF,TRBJ2-7,NA,TRBV30,TRBD2
TGTGCCAGCAGCCTTCGGTGGGGGGCCGGGGAGCTGTTTTTT,CASSLRWGAGELFF,TRBJ2-2,NA,TRBV7-7,NA
TGTGCCAGCAGCTCCAAGGGGGGGTTTGACTATGGCTACACCTTC,CASSSKGGFDYGYTF,TRBJ1-2,NA,TRBV5-4,NA
TGTGCCAGCAGCTTGGCCGGTATTTACGATGTCGCCGGGGAGCTGTTTTTT,CASSLAGIYDVAGELFF,TRBJ2-2,NA,TRBV5-8,NA
TGCGCCAGCAGCTTGGCTGGGGGAAGCACAGATACGCAGTATTTT,CASSLAGGSTDTQYF,TRBJ2-3,NA,TRBV5-1,NA
TGTGCCAGCATTAGACAGGGTGTCACTGAAGCTTTCTTT,CASIRQGVTEAFF,TRBJ1-1,NA,TRBV6-5,TRBD1
TGTGCCAGCACGGGGACAGGGAGAGAGACCCAGTACTTC,CASTGTGRETQYF,TRBJ2-5,NA,TRBV6-1,TRBD1
TGTGCCAGCAGCTTACGGTCTGGGCAGGGAGGGGAGACCCAGTACTTC,CASSLRSGQGGETQYF,TRBJ2-5,NA,TRBV7-2,TRBD2
TGTGCCAGCAGCCCACGGTCGGGGTCGGGAGAGACCCAGTACTTC,CASSPRSGSGETQYF,TRBJ2-5,NA,TRBV7-2,NA
TGCGCCAGCAGCCAATGGCCGGGACAGGGATACGAGCAGTACTTC,CASSQWPGQGYEQYF,TRBJ2-7,NA,TRBV4-1,TRBD1
TGTGCCAGCAGCCCAAGCGGGAGGTCCACAGATACGCAGTATTTT,CASSPSGRSTDTQYF,TRBJ2-3,NA,TRBV4-2,TRBD2
TGTGCCAGCAGTGAAAGGCGTCCCTCCTACAATGAGCAGTTCTTC,CASSERRPSYNEQFF,TRBJ2-1,NA,TRBV6-1,NA
TGTGCCAGCAGTTTAAGGACAGGGGGAGGGTATGGCTACACCTTC,CASSLRTGGGYGYTF,TRBJ1-2,NA,TRBV27,TRBD1
TGTGCCAGCAGCTTAATGTCAGGGAAGTGGAGCACTGAAGCTTTCTTT,CASSLMSGKWSTEAFF,TRBJ1-1,NA,TRBV7-8,NA
TGTGCCAGCAGCTTAGATGTGGGAGGGAAGCAGTACTTC,CASSLDVGGKQYF,TRBJ2-7,NA,TRBV7-2,TRBD2
TGTGCCAGCAGTTATTTCTCGAGACGCGAGACCCAGTACTTC,CASSYFSRRETQYF,TRBJ2-5,once,TRBV6-5,NA
TGTGCCAGCGGGGAGCGCTCAAATGAAAAACTGTTTTTT,CASGERSNEKLFF,TRBJ1-4,NA,TRBV2,NA
TGTGCCAGCAGCTCGACAGATACGCAGTATTTT,CASSSTDTQYF,TRBJ2-3,NA,TRBV7-3,NA
TGCGCCAGCAGTTCCGGGACCTTTCGGGACACTGAAGCTTTCTTT,CASSSGTFRDTEAFF,TRBJ1-1,NA,TRBV10-2,NA
TGTGCCAGCAGCTTGAGTGCAGGGGATGGCGGCTACACCTTC,CASSLSAGDGGYTF,TRBJ1-2,NA,TRBV5-4,NA
TGTGCCAGCAGCCAAGATAAGGGAAGCGCTAGCGGGTCCGCCTACGAGCAGTACTTC,CASSQDKGSASGSAYEQYF,TRBJ2-7,NA,TRBV14,TRBD2
TGTGCCAGCAGCTTTGAAAGGAGGGAGACCCAGTACTTC,CASSFERRETQYF,TRBJ2-5,NA,TRBV7-2,NA
TGTGCCAGCAGCCAAGATTACAGCTATGGCTACACCTTC,CASSQDYSYGYTF,TRBJ1-2,NA,TRBV14,NA
TGTGCCAGCAGGACAGAAAGCGCCGGCGGGCAGCCCCAGCATTTT,CASRTESAGGQPQHF,TRBJ1-5,NA,TRBV2,NA
TGTGCCAGCAAACAGGGGAGCGGAGATACGCAGTATTTT,CASKQGSGDTQYF,TRBJ2-3,NA,TRBV28,TRBD1
TGTGCCAGCAGCTTGGAGGCAGCCTACACCTACAATGAGCAGTTCTTC,CASSLEAAYTYNEQFF,TRBJ2-1,NA,TRBV11-1,NA
TGTGCCAGCAGCATAAGAAGTGCAACACAAGAGACCCAGTACTTC,CASSIRSATQETQYF,TRBJ2-5,NA,TRBV7-9,NA
TGCGCCAGCAGCATACTAGCGGGAGGAGGCGGGGAGCTGTTTTTT,CASSILAGGGGELFF,TRBJ2-2,NA,TRBV5-1,TRBD2
TGTGCCAGCGACGACCTCGGACAGGGATATGGCTACACCTTC,CASDDLGQGYGYTF,TRBJ1-2,once,TRBV28,TRBD1
TGCGCCAGCAGCTTGGCGTACGAGCAGTACTTC,CASSLAYEQYF,TRBJ2-7,NA,TRBV5-1,NA
TGTGCCAGCAGCGCGGGACTAGCGTACATCACAGATACGCAGTATTTT,CASSAGLAYITDTQYF,TRBJ2-3,NA,TRBV5-6,TRBD2
TGTGCCATCAGAACTCTAGCGGGAGACAACAATGAGCAGTTCTTC,CAIRTLAGDNNEQFF,TRBJ2-1,NA,TRBV10-3,TRBD2
TGCGCCAGCAGCTTGGTGGGACAGGGATATGCCGGGGAGCTGTTTTTT,CASSLVGQGYAGELFF,TRBJ2-2,NA,TRBV5-1,TRBD1
TGTGCCAGCAGTGCGGGACAGGGTGTCTACGAGCAGTACTTC,CASSAGQGVYEQYF,TRBJ2-7,NA,TRBV28,TRBD1
TGCGCCAGCACCCCGGGGGCGCTCTCAGATACGCAGTATTTT,CASTPGALSDTQYF,TRBJ2-3,NA,TRBV5-1,NA
TGTGCCAGCAGCCCCCGGGGGGGGCTAAATTCACCCCTCCACTTT,CASSPRGGLNSPLHF,TRBJ1-6,NA,TRBV5-6,NA